These 10 T cell receptor beta chains were sequenced from one sample in a study of T cells in Graves' hyperthyroidism and ophthalmopathy. RNA transcripts gave rise to amplified TCR beta CDR3 regions. The HTBI primer set drove a first-round RT-PCR of the TCR CDR3. One entry per CDR3 protein results from TCRdb running MiXCR on the multiplex PCR reads. In the table there are about 300,000 distinct CDR3 sequences, around a fifth of which are singletons. The sequenced material came from blood. These receptors were collected from a man aged 50-60 years with Graves' ophthalmopathy.

V and J are TRBV7-8 and TRBJ2-2, with D perhaps matching TRBD2 (6 bases). V was cut by 3 bases and J by 5 bases, with 13 bases left in between. The CDR3 is 15 amino acids. Germline V CDR1 and CDR2: SGHVS, FQNEAQ. The CDR3 DNA is TGTGCCAGCAGCTTTCAACCCGGGACTACCGGGGAGCTGTTTTTT. This sequence encodes CASSFQPGTTGELFF.

The chain is built from TRBV19 and TRBJ2-2, with 9 bases fitting TRBD2. The CDR3 loop spans 19 amino acids. CDR1 is LNHDA, CDR2 SQIVND, per germline (reference sequence). Losses at the gene ends were 3 bases for V and 3 bases for J; bases not matched to a gene: 14. CDR3 loop: CASSIGLAGGLIDTGELFF. For the CDR3, the DNA is TGTGCCAGTAGTATTGGTCTGGCGGGGGGGCTTATTGACACCGGGGAGCTGTTTTTT.

Note on this clonotype: This clone may be a read error of a much larger clone one base away. This chain links TRBV28 with TRBJ2-7; TRBD1 matches at 10 bases. Per the germline V gene, CDR1 is MDHEN and CDR2 is SYDVKM. CDR3 size: 15 residues. CDR3 nucleotides: TGTGCCAGCTTAGAAACCGGGACAGGGGTTGGGGAGCGGTACTTC. Its protein is CASLETGTGVGERYF.

About this clonotype itself: A much larger clone lies a single base off, so this may be a read error. This chain connects TRBV12-3 or TRBV12-4 to TRBJ2-7, with D tentatively TRBD1 or TRBD2 (5 bases each). This CDR3 is built from 12 residues. V lost 7 bases and J lost 7, with 14 bases in between. This chain's CDR3 is CASTGTHNEQYF. CDR3 in DNA: TGTGCCAGCACCGGGACCCACAATGAGCAGTACTTC.

This clonotype was counted only a few times. The V and J genes are TRBV5-6 and TRBJ2-3, with a tentative D call TRBD2 (6 bases). This CDR3 comprises 16 residues. From germline, CDR1 is SGHDT and CDR2 YYEEEE. With 4 bases removed from V and 5 bases from J, the gap between germline ends came to 20 bases. The CDR3 here is CASSRFGLLRGDTQYF. DNA of the CDR3: TGTGCCAGCAGCCGGTTTGGGCTGTTGCGGGGAGATACGCAGTATTTT.

The rearrangement joins TRBV7-9 to TRBJ2-3; TRBD2 is a possible D gene (6 bases). The CDR3 sequence is 17 residues long. Germline V CDR1 and CDR2: SEHNR, FQNEAQ (reference sequence). V was shortened by 5 bases and J by 2 bases, with 20 bases between the two germline ends. CDR3 loop: CASSRIPSALYTDTQYF. The CDR3 DNA reads TGTGCCAGCAGCCGGATCCCTAGCGCGTTATACACAGATACGCAGTATTTT.

This clonotype has a count of ten or more. The genes are TRBV19 and TRBJ1-2; D not resolved. V was pared by 6 bases and J by 6 bases, with 5 bases between. Germline V gives CDR1 LNHDA, CDR2 SQIVND (reference sequence). The CDR3 extends over 10 amino acids. The CDR3 loop reads CASSGDGYTF. The CDR3 DNA sequence: TGTGCCAGTAGCGGTGATGGCTACACCTTC. The whole variable domain, remainder taken from reference TRBV19 and TRBJ1-2, is DGGITQSPKYLFRKEGQNVTLSCEQNLNHDAMYWYRQDPGQGLRLIYYSQIVNDFQKGDIAEGYSVSREKKESFPLTVTSAQKNPTAFYLCASSGDGYTFGSGTRLTVV.

Many counts were recorded for this clonotype. CDR3 nucleotides: TGTGCCAGCAGTTCCTCGCGCGGGCCTAGCACAGATACGCAGTATTTT. It specifies CASSSSRGPSTDTQYF. The chain couples TRBV27 to TRBJ2-3; possible D gene TRBD2, 5 bases. The CDR3 extends over 16 amino acids. V lost 4 bases to trimming and J lost 0 bases, with 14 bases between them. Germline V gives CDR1 MNHEY, CDR2 SMNVEV (reference sequence).

This clonotype was seen more than once but under ten times. The CDR3 protein is CASSRTSGSSSRTDTQYF. CDR3 nucleotides: TGTGCCAGCAGCCGGACTAGCGGGTCTTCCTCCCGCACAGATACGCAGTATTTT. The J gene is TRBJ2-3, the V gene TRBV14; 11 bases agree with TRBD2. Germline-derived CDR1 and CDR2 are SGHDN and FVKESK. This CDR3 region has 18 residues. J lost 1 base, V lost 4 bases, and 10 bases had no gene match.

The chain couples TRBV6-1 to TRBJ1-5; maybe TRBD1 (5 bases). This CDR3 has 15 amino acids. V gave up 2 bases and J gave up 5 bases, with 13 bases separating them. Germline CDR1 and CDR2: MNHNS and SASEGT. CDR3 loop: CASSEFGGSDQPQHF. The CDR3 DNA reads TGTGCCAGCAGTGAATTCGGGGGTTCCGATCAGCCCCAGCATTTT.